This T cell receptor (beta chain) was identified in a study of technical replicates of blood from a handful of donors. The protocol was immunoSEQ multiplex PCR, while the TCRdb copy is restricted to in-frame clones and leaves out a portion. The sample contains 85,000 to 100,000 clones, 90% to 96% of which appear only once. There are 15 residues in the CDR3. Germline values: CDR1 LNHDA, CDR2 SQIVND (reference sequence). V lost 3 bases and J lost 4, with 13 bases in between. This TCR came from a human donor in good health. Sequenced: T cells isolated from PBMCs. J is TRBJ1-5 and V is TRBV19; D unclear. The CDR3: CASSMGVRMNQPQHF. For the CDR3, the DNA is TGTGCCAGTAGTATGGGTGTGAGGATGAATCAGCCCCAGCATTTT.